The entry below gives a single T cell receptor beta chain sequence along with its context. TCRdb reanalysed the 5' RACE reads using MiXCR and keeps one entry per CDR3 protein. Of more than 250,000 distinct CDR3 sequences listed, 15% to 20% are singletons. The data were taken from a study of T-cell memory formation after mild COVID-19. Overall study context: The two donors had largely donor-specific TCR clusters.

The CDR3 totals 12 residues. V was shortened by 6 bases and J by 6 bases, with 8 bases between the two germline ends. Germline CDR1 SNHLY, CDR2 FYNNEI. The rearrangement uses TRBV2 and TRBJ2-2; D remains unclear. The sequence came from a man aged 18 to 35 who had mild COVID-19 (a few samples of this study predate the infection). Cell type and time point are not known. The sample taken for sequencing was PBMCs or a T cell subset sorted from them (not recorded which). The CDR3 bases are TGTGCCAGCAGAAGGGATTCCGGGGAGCTGTTTTTT. Its translation is CASRRDSGELFF.